One sample yielded the 3 T cell receptor beta chains listed below, sequenced in a study of PD-1 blockade in classical Hodgkin lymphoma. All patients relapsed after autologous stem cell transplantation, and brentuximab vedotin exposure varied. Libraries were prepared by immunoSEQ multiplex PCR; TCRdb keeps only in-frame clonotypes and omits some of them. This sample has 10,000 to 14,000 clones, with roughly 80% found just once. The sample here was peripheral blood mononuclear cells (PBMCs), taken at baseline. Receptors originate from a human donor with classical Hodgkin lymphoma.

This chain connects TRBV5-1 to TRBJ2-3; maybe TRBD1 (5 bases). Trimming removed 0 bases from V and 1 base from J, with 15 bases in between. Germline loops: CDR1 SGHRS, CDR2 YFSETQ. The CDR3 is 17 amino acids. In DNA, the CDR3 is TGCGCCAGCAGCTTGGCACCCAGGGTTTTTGGCACAGATACGCAGTATTTT. Translating it yields CASSLAPRVFGTDTQYF.

The gene calls are TRBV5-1 and TRBJ2-3; TRBD2 aligns across 10 bases. This CDR3 comprises 17 residues. CDR1 SGHRS and CDR2 YFSETQ come from the germline V gene. The V and J ends lost 4 bases and 0 bases, in that order; junction bases with no gene match: 8. Written as DNA, the CDR3 is TGCGCCAGCAGCGTTGGGACTAGCGAACCTAGCACAGATACGCAGTATTTT. The encoded protein is CASSVGTSEPSTDTQYF.

The chain uses TRBV7-8 and TRBJ2-1, with TRBD2 as a possible D gene (6 bases). There are 15 residues in the CDR3. CDR1 is SGHVS and CDR2 is FQNEAQ in the germline V gene. The V and J ends lost 2 bases and 0 bases respectively, with 8 bases between them. The CDR3 bases are TGTGCCAGCAGCTTACGGCGGGGCTCCTACAATGAGCAGTTCTTC. This translates into CASSLRRGSYNEQFF.